This T cell receptor beta chain was profiled in a study of CD8 T cells in Susac syndrome. Random hexamers primed reverse transcription of 0.5 to 1 ug RNA. Across 54 Vbeta and 13 Jbeta, TCR beta CDR3 was amplified with immunoSEQ multiplex PCR. TCRdb passed the immunoSEQ multiplex PCR reads through MiXCR, listing each CDR3 protein once. This sample has 250,000 to 300,000 distinct CDR3 sequences; 70% to 90% occur once, and the top ten carry approximately 0.18%. Negative isolation was used for CD8+ and CD4+ T cells and FACS enrichment for TEMRA cells. Germline loops: CDR1 SGHRS, CDR2 YFSETQ. The length of the CDR3 is 13 residues. Trimming removed 4 bases from V and 6 bases from J, with 11 bases in between.

J is TRBJ2-1 and V is TRBV5-1, with D uncertain. This TCR was sampled from a human donor with multiple sclerosis. Sequencing input: CD8+ T cells from PBMCs. CDR3 nucleotides: TGCGCCAGCAGCCAGGCGTTGGGCAATGAGCAGTTCTTC. Translation: CASSQALGNEQFF.